Below, one TCR beta chain is given with its context. Antigen specificity is unknown. The use of a sample-barcoded 5' primer and a J-beta primer mix characterized a second PCR of roughly 6 to 11 cycles. TCRdb passed the 5' RACE reads through MiXCR, listing each CDR3 protein once. The sample lists a few hundred thousand distinct CDR3 sequences; approximately 47% were seen once. This sample stems from a study of blood T cells in healthy people across ages. Study results and caveats: The long-lived group displayed more naive CD4+ cells, plus higher diversity, than the aged donors did.

This CDR3 has 17 residues. The ends were cut back, 7 bases at V and 3 bases at J, with 23 bases in the middle. Germline V lookup: CDR1 SGHAT, CDR2 FQNNGV. The material sequenced was blood. The receptor's source is a man in his fifties or sixties in good health. The genes are TRBV11-2 and TRBJ2-3, with D perhaps matching TRBD1 (5 bases). This chain's CDR3 is CASTSSVVREGTDTQYF. The DNA for the CDR3 is TGTGCCAGCACCTCCTCCGTCGTCAGGGAAGGGACAGATACGCAGTATTTT.